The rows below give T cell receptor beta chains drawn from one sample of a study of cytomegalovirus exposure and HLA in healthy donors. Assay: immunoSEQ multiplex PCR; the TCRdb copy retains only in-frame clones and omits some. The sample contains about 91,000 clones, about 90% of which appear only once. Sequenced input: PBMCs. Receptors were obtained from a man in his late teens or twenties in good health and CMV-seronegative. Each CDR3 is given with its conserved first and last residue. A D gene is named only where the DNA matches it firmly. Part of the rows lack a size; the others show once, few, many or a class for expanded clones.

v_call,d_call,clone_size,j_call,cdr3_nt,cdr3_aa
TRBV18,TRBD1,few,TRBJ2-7,TGTGCCAGCTCACCACTGGACAGGGGAAAACAGTACTTC,CASSPLDRGKQYF
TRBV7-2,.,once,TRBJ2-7,TGTGCCAGCAGCTTAGGCCCGGGATTCGACGAGCAGTACTTC,CASSLGPGFDEQYF
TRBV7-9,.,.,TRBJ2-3,TGTGCCAGCAGCTTCCAGGCAGGGGTGGGCACAGATACGCAGTATTTT,CASSFQAGVGTDTQYF
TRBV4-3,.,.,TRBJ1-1,TGCGCCAGCAGCCAGGTGGGAGGGGCCACTGAAGCTTTCTTT,CASSQVGGATEAFF
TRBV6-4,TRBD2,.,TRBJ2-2,TGTGCCAGCAGTGACACTAGCGGGAGCACCGGGGAGCTGTTTTTT,CASSDTSGSTGELFF
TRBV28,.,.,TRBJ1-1,TGTGCCAGCAGTTTTCTCCCTCGGCAGGTCGTAAGACGAGCTTTCTTT,CASSFLPRQVVRRAFF
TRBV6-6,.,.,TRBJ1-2,TGTGCCAGCAGTAAACTCCAACAGGGCTCCTATGGCTACACCTTC,CASSKLQQGSYGYTF
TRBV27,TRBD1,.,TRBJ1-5,TGTGCCAGCAGTGAAACCGGGACAGGCTTAGGGCCCCAGCATTTT,CASSETGTGLGPQHF
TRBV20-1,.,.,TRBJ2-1,TGCAGTGCTAGAGATCGTAATGAGCAGTTCTTC,CSARDRNEQFF
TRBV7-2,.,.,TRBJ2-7,TGTGCCAGCAGCTTAGCTGGGACTTTAGCTACCTACGAGCAGTACTTC,CASSLAGTLATYEQYF
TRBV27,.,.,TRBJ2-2,TGTGCCAGCAGTTTGGAGCTGGCCCCCGGGGAGCTGTTTTTT,CASSLELAPGELFF
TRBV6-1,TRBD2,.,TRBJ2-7,TGTGCCAGTAGTCGCGGGACTAGCGGGACATACGAGCAGTACTTC,CASSRGTSGTYEQYF
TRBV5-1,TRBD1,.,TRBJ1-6,TGCGCCAGCAGCTTGCAGGACAGGGCTCACTCCTATAATTCACCCCTCCACTTT,CASSLQDRAHSYNSPLHF
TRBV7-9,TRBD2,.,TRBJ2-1,TGTTCCAGCAGCTTGGGACATGGGACTAGCTTCTTCTTGGGGGAGCAGTTCTTC,CSSSLGHGTSFFLGEQFF
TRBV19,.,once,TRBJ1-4,TGTGCCAGTGATGACTGGAATGAAAAACTGTTTTTT,CASDDWNEKLFF
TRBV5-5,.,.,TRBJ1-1,TGTGCCAGCAGCCCATGGGACATACTGAACACTGAAGCTTTCTTT,CASSPWDILNTEAFF
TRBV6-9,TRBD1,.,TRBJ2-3,TGTGCCAGCAGTTCAGGGGGCGACTCAGATACGCAGTATTTT,CASSSGGDSDTQYF
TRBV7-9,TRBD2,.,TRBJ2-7,TGTGCCAGCAGCCTTAGCGGGAGCAGGTGCGAGCAGTACTTC,CASSLSGSRCEQYF
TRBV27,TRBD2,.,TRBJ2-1,TGTGCCAGCAGTTTCTCGCTAGCGGGAGGGGATGAGCAGTTCTTC,CASSFSLAGGDEQFF
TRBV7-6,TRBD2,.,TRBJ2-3,TGTGCCAGCAGCCCCCGCCCGGGACTAGCGGGAGGTTCTGCGGGCACAGATACGCAGTATTTT,CASSPRPGLAGGSAGTDTQYF
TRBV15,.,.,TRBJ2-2,TGTGCCACCAGCAGAGATCAGGGGAACACCGGGGAGCTGTTTTTT,CATSRDQGNTGELFF
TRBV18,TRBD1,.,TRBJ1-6,TGTGCCAGCTCGGCCTCCGGGACAGGGAATTCACCCCTCCACTTT,CASSASGTGNSPLHF
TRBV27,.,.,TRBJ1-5,TGTGCCAGCAGTTTAACAGAGAATCAACCCCAGCATTTT,CASSLTENQPQHF
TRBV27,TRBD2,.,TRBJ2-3,TGTGCCAGTAAGGGACTAGCAACAGATACGCAGTATTTT,CASKGLATDTQYF
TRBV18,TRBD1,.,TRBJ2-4,TGTGCCAGCTCACCGGGACAGGGGGAGAGAAACATTCAGTACTTC,CASSPGQGERNIQYF